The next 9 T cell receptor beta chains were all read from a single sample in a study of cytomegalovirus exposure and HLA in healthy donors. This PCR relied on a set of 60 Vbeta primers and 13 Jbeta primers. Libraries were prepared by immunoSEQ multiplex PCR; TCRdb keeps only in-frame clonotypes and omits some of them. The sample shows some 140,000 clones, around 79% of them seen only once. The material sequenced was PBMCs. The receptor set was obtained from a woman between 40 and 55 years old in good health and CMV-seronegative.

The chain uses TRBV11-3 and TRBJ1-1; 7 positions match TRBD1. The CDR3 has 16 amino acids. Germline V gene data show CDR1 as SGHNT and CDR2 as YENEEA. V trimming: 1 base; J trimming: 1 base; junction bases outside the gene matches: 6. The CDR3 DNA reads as TGTGCCAGCAGCTTAGGGACAGGACGGGGGAACACTGAAGCTTTCTTT. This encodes CASSLGTGRGNTEAFF.

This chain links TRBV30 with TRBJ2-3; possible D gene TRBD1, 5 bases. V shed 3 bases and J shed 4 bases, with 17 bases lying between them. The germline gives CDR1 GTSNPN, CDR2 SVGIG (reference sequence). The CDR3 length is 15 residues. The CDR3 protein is CAWSVGQVRSDTQYF. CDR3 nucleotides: TGTGCCTGGAGCGTGGGGCAGGTGCGTTCAGATACGCAGTATTTT.

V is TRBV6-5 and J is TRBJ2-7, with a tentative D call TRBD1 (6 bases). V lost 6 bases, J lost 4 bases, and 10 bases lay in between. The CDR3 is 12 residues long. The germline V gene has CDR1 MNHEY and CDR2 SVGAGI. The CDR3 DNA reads TGTGCCAGCAGGACAGGATGGTACGAGCAGTACTTC. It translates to CASRTGWYEQYF.

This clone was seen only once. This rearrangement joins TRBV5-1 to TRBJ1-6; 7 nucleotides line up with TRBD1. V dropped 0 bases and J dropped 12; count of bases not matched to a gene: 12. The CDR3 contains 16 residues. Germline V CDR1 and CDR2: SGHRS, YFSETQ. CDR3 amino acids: CASSLARDSRGGPLHF. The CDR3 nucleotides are TGCGCCAGCAGCTTGGCCAGGGACAGCCGTGGGGGACCCCTCCACTTT.

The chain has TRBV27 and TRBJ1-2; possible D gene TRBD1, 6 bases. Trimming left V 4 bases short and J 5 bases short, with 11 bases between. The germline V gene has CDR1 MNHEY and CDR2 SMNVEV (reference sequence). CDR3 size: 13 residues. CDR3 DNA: TGTGCCAGCAGTTCCCAGGGGTTTTATGGCTACACCTTC. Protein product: CASSSQGFYGYTF.

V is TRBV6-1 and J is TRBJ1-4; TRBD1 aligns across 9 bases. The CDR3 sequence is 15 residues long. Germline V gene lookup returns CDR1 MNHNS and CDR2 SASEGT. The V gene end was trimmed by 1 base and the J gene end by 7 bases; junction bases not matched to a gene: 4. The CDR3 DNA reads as TGTGCCAGCAGTGAAGGGGGACAGGGTTTTGAAAAACTGTTTTTT. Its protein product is CASSEGGQGFEKLFF.

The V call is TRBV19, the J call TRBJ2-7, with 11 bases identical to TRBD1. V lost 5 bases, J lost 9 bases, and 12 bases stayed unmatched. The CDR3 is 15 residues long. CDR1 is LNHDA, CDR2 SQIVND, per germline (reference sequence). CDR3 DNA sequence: TGTGCCAGTAGTGCTCGGACAGGGGGCGACCCGGGGCAGTACTTC. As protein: CASSARTGGDPGQYF.

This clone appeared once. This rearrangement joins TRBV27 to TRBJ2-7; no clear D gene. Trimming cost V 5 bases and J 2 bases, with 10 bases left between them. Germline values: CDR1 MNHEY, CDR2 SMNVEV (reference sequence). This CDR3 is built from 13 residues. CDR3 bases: TGTGCCAGCAGTCTCTCGAGCCCCTACGAGCAGTACTTC. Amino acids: CASSLSSPYEQYF.

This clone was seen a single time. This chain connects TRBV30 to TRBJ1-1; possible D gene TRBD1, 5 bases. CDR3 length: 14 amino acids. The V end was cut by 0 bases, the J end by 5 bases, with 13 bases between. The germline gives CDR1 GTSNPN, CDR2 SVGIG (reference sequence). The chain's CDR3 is CAWSVRGADTEAFF. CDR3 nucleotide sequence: TGTGCCTGGAGTGTACGTGGGGCCGATACTGAAGCTTTCTTT.